These T cell receptor beta chains were read from a single sample in a study of control samples from healthy donors and cancer patients. TCRdb's table, derived via immunoSEQ multiplex PCR, lists solely in-frame clones and lacks some. The sample holds about 100,000 clones, over 75% seen once. Material: blood. The receptors were sampled from a woman aged 45-65 years in good health. CDR3s include the opening cysteine and the closing phenylalanine or tryptophan. A D gene is named only where the DNA matches it firmly. Clone size appears in some rows only: once, few, many, or a class for an expanded clone.

v_call: TRBV14; cdr3_length: 13; clone_size: .; j_call: TRBJ1-1; d_call: .; cdr3_aa: CASSQNQNTEAFF; cdr3_nt: TGTGCCAGCAGCCAAAATCAGAACACTGAAGCTTTCTTT
v_call: TRBV5-4; cdr3_length: 12; clone_size: .; j_call: TRBJ2-1; d_call: .; cdr3_aa: CASPSGLNEQFF; cdr3_nt: TGTGCCAGCCCGTCAGGGTTAAATGAGCAGTTCTTC
v_call: TRBV18; cdr3_length: 15; clone_size: .; j_call: TRBJ2-7; d_call: TRBD1; cdr3_aa: CASSPATGGFYEQYF; cdr3_nt: TGTGCCAGCTCACCGGCGACAGGGGGTTTTTACGAGCAGTACTTC
v_call: TRBV20-1; cdr3_length: 13; clone_size: .; j_call: TRBJ1-4; d_call: .; cdr3_aa: CSASVRVGEKLFF; cdr3_nt: TGCAGTGCTAGTGTCAGGGTAGGCGAAAAACTGTTTTTT
v_call: TRBV6-4; cdr3_length: 13; clone_size: once; j_call: TRBJ2-1; d_call: .; cdr3_aa: CASSERTHWWEFF; cdr3_nt: TGTGCCAGCAGTGAGCGGACCCACTGGTGGGAGTTCTTC
v_call: TRBV5-5; cdr3_length: 15; clone_size: .; j_call: TRBJ2-2; d_call: .; cdr3_aa: CASSLGGTNTGELFF; cdr3_nt: TGTGCCAGCAGCTTGGGCGGGACTAACACCGGGGAGCTGTTTTTT
v_call: TRBV4-3; cdr3_length: 17; clone_size: once; j_call: TRBJ2-1; d_call: TRBD2; cdr3_aa: CASSRGLAGLILNEQFF; cdr3_nt: TGCGCCAGCAGCCGCGGACTAGCGGGTTTAATCCTCAATGAGCAGTTCTTC
v_call: TRBV29-1; cdr3_length: 13; clone_size: .; j_call: TRBJ1-2; d_call: TRBD1; cdr3_aa: CSVEGRGGLGYTF; cdr3_nt: TGCAGCGTTGAGGGGCGAGGGGGCCTCGGCTACACCTTC
v_call: TRBV29-1; cdr3_length: 15; clone_size: .; j_call: TRBJ2-2; d_call: .; cdr3_aa: CSVGRKGGAAGELFF; cdr3_nt: TGCAGCGTTGGGCGTAAAGGGGGGGCTGCCGGGGAGCTGTTTTTT
v_call: TRBV30; cdr3_length: 13; clone_size: .; j_call: TRBJ1-2; d_call: .; cdr3_aa: CASQRQSSYGYTF; cdr3_nt: TGTGCCTCCCAGCGACAGAGTAGCTATGGCTACACCTTC
v_call: TRBV7-9; cdr3_length: 17; clone_size: once; j_call: TRBJ2-5; d_call: .; cdr3_aa: CASSSPVRQGMQETQYF; cdr3_nt: TGTGCCAGCAGCTCACCCGTTAGGCAGGGGATGCAGGAGACCCAGTACTTC
v_call: TRBV7-9; cdr3_length: 16; clone_size: .; j_call: TRBJ1-4; d_call: .; cdr3_aa: CASSSPRQGVYEKLFF; cdr3_nt: TGTGCCAGCAGCAGCCCGAGACAAGGGGTTTACGAAAAACTGTTTTTT
v_call: TRBV4-1; cdr3_length: 18; clone_size: .; j_call: TRBJ2-6; d_call: TRBD2; cdr3_aa: CASSRTTSGGAGANVLTF; cdr3_nt: TGCGCCAGCAGCCGAACTACTAGCGGGGGGGCTGGGGCCAACGTCCTGACTTTC
v_call: TRBV9; cdr3_length: 13; clone_size: once; j_call: TRBJ2-2; d_call: .; cdr3_aa: CASSVDVRGELFF; cdr3_nt: TGTGCCAGCAGCGTAGACGTGAGGGGGGAGCTGTTTTTT
v_call: TRBV7-6; cdr3_length: 16; clone_size: .; j_call: TRBJ1-3; d_call: .; cdr3_aa: CASSFGQAISGNTIYF; cdr3_nt: TGTGCCAGCAGCTTCGGGCAGGCGATTTCTGGAAACACCATATATTTT
v_call: TRBV30; cdr3_length: 15; clone_size: .; j_call: TRBJ1-3; d_call: .; cdr3_aa: CAWSDRVFSGNTIYF; cdr3_nt: TGTGCCTGGAGCGATCGGGTGTTCTCTGGAAACACCATATATTTT
v_call: TRBV29-1; cdr3_length: 13; clone_size: .; j_call: TRBJ1-4; d_call: .; cdr3_aa: CSVDLWGDEKLFF; cdr3_nt: TGCAGCGTTGATCTCTGGGGTGACGAAAAACTGTTTTTT
v_call: TRBV6-4; cdr3_length: 15; clone_size: many; j_call: TRBJ2-2; d_call: TRBD2; cdr3_aa: CASSGLAGETGELFF; cdr3_nt: TGTGCCAGCAGTGGACTAGCGGGAGAGACCGGGGAGCTGTTTTTT
v_call: TRBV7-3; cdr3_length: 16; clone_size: .; j_call: TRBJ2-3; d_call: TRBD2; cdr3_aa: CASSLGAAGGSNTQYF; cdr3_nt: TGTGCCAGCAGCTTAGGGGCAGCGGGAGGATCAAATACGCAGTATTTT
v_call: TRBV3-1/TRBV3-2; cdr3_length: 16; clone_size: .; j_call: TRBJ2-1; d_call: .; cdr3_aa: CASSLKKGTGHNEQFF; cdr3_nt: TGTGCCAGCAGCCTCAAAAAGGGGACGGGACACAATGAGCAGTTCTTC
v_call: TRBV5-4; cdr3_length: 15; clone_size: .; j_call: TRBJ1-2; d_call: .; cdr3_aa: CASRNWAAGNYGYTF; cdr3_nt: TGTGCCAGCAGAAATTGGGCAGCCGGTAACTATGGCTACACCTTC
v_call: TRBV29-1; cdr3_length: 12; clone_size: .; j_call: TRBJ1-1; d_call: .; cdr3_aa: CSGEEGYTEAFF; cdr3_nt: TGCAGCGGAGAGGAGGGGTACACTGAAGCTTTCTTT
v_call: TRBV30; cdr3_length: 12; clone_size: .; j_call: TRBJ1-1; d_call: .; cdr3_aa: CAWSPSMTEAFF; cdr3_nt: TGTGCCTGGAGTCCTTCGATGACTGAAGCTTTCTTT
v_call: TRBV12-5; cdr3_length: 15; clone_size: .; j_call: TRBJ2-1; d_call: TRBD2; cdr3_aa: CASGSSGRALNEQFF; cdr3_nt: TGTGCTAGTGGCTCCAGCGGGAGGGCCCTCAATGAGCAGTTCTTC
v_call: TRBV30; cdr3_length: 11; clone_size: .; j_call: TRBJ1-2; d_call: .; cdr3_aa: CALGAGPGYTF; cdr3_nt: TGTGCCCTCGGAGCGGGGCCGGGCTACACCTTC
v_call: TRBV6-6; cdr3_length: 15; clone_size: .; j_call: TRBJ2-3; d_call: TRBD2; cdr3_aa: CASSSGGRVTDTQYF; cdr3_nt: TGTGCCAGCAGTTCGGGCGGGAGAGTGACAGATACGCAGTATTTT
v_call: TRBV7-9; cdr3_length: 15; clone_size: .; j_call: TRBJ1-1; d_call: TRBD1; cdr3_aa: CASSPGTERTREAFF; cdr3_nt: TGTGCCAGCAGCCCTGGGACAGAGCGAACGCGGGAAGCTTTCTTT
v_call: TRBV5-4; cdr3_length: 15; clone_size: .; j_call: TRBJ2-1; d_call: TRBD1; cdr3_aa: CASSLEGQGPMGQFF; cdr3_nt: TGTGCCAGCAGCTTGGAGGGACAGGGTCCAATGGGGCAGTTCTTC
v_call: TRBV7-3; cdr3_length: 12; clone_size: few; j_call: TRBJ2-2; d_call: .; cdr3_aa: CASSLTPGELFF; cdr3_nt: TGTGCCAGCAGCCTAACCCCCGGGGAGCTGTTTTTT
v_call: TRBV30; cdr3_length: 15; clone_size: .; j_call: TRBJ1-3; d_call: .; cdr3_aa: CAWSVLGASGNTIYF; cdr3_nt: TGTGCCTGGAGTGTACTAGGGGCAAGTGGAAACACCATATATTTT
v_call: TRBV30; cdr3_length: 15; clone_size: .; j_call: TRBJ2-5; d_call: .; cdr3_aa: CAWSAWVGREETQYF; cdr3_nt: TGTGCCTGGAGTGCGTGGGTTGGCAGGGAAGAGACCCAGTACTTC
v_call: TRBV30; cdr3_length: 14; clone_size: .; j_call: TRBJ1-2; d_call: TRBD1; cdr3_aa: CAWSYAGQGYGYTF; cdr3_nt: TGTGCCTGGAGTTACGCAGGACAGGGCTATGGCTACACCTTC
v_call: TRBV7-3; cdr3_length: 14; clone_size: .; j_call: TRBJ2-3; d_call: TRBD2; cdr3_aa: CASSTGGRTDTQYF; cdr3_nt: TGTGCCAGCAGCACGGGGGGGCGCACAGATACGCAGTATTTT
v_call: TRBV5-4; cdr3_length: 15; clone_size: .; j_call: TRBJ2-5; d_call: TRBD1; cdr3_aa: CASSLEGGRKETQYF; cdr3_nt: TGTGCCAGCAGCTTGGAAGGGGGCAGGAAAGAGACCCAGTACTTC
v_call: TRBV24-1; cdr3_length: 12; clone_size: .; j_call: TRBJ1-2; d_call: .; cdr3_aa: CATSPGAYGYTF; cdr3_nt: TGTGCCACCAGTCCAGGGGCCTATGGCTACACCTTC
v_call: TRBV10-3; cdr3_length: 15; clone_size: .; j_call: TRBJ1-2; d_call: .; cdr3_aa: CATKLGQGGVQGYTF; cdr3_nt: TGTGCCACCAAACTGGGGCAGGGTGGGGTTCAAGGCTACACCTTC
v_call: TRBV7-7; cdr3_length: 16; clone_size: few; j_call: TRBJ2-1; d_call: TRBD2; cdr3_aa: CASSLVPSGGAGEQFF; cdr3_nt: TGTGCCAGCAGCTTAGTTCCGAGCGGGGGGGCGGGTGAGCAGTTCTTC
v_call: TRBV5-1; cdr3_length: 15; clone_size: once; j_call: TRBJ1-3; d_call: TRBD1; cdr3_aa: CASSSTGVGGNTIYF; cdr3_nt: TGCGCCAGCAGCTCGACAGGGGTGGGTGGAAACACCATATATTTT
v_call: TRBV5-8; cdr3_length: 20; clone_size: .; j_call: TRBJ2-3; d_call: TRBD1; cdr3_aa: CASSHPEGTGATLSTDTQYF; cdr3_nt: TGTGCCAGCAGCCACCCCGAGGGGACAGGGGCAACCCTAAGCACAGATACGCAGTATTTT
v_call: TRBV5-1; cdr3_length: 16; clone_size: .; j_call: TRBJ1-1; d_call: .; cdr3_aa: CASSSPQGRVSGEAFF; cdr3_nt: TGCGCCAGCAGCTCCCCACAGGGTCGAGTCTCTGGTGAAGCTTTCTTT
v_call: TRBV25-1; cdr3_length: 18; clone_size: .; j_call: TRBJ2-1; d_call: TRBD2; cdr3_aa: CASSLSSGRATKFNEQFF; cdr3_nt: TGTGCCAGCAGTTTATCTAGCGGGAGGGCCACGAAATTCAATGAGCAGTTCTTC
v_call: TRBV7-8; cdr3_length: 17; clone_size: .; j_call: TRBJ2-3; d_call: TRBD2; cdr3_aa: CASSLGTSGSRSDTQYF; cdr3_nt: TGTGCCAGCAGCTTAGGGACTAGCGGGAGTAGGTCAGATACGCAGTATTTT
v_call: TRBV2; cdr3_length: 12; clone_size: .; j_call: TRBJ1-6; d_call: .; cdr3_aa: CASRKMTGPLHF; cdr3_nt: TGTGCCAGCAGAAAAATGACAGGACCCCTCCACTTT
v_call: TRBV6-5; cdr3_length: 11; clone_size: .; j_call: TRBJ2-1; d_call: .; cdr3_aa: CASRINLEQFF; cdr3_nt: TGTGCCAGCAGGATCAACCTCGAGCAGTTCTTC
v_call: TRBV24-1; cdr3_length: 15; clone_size: .; j_call: TRBJ2-2; d_call: .; cdr3_aa: CATSDATGNTGELFF; cdr3_nt: TGTGCCACCAGTGATGCGACAGGGAACACCGGGGAGCTGTTTTTT
v_call: TRBV7-2; cdr3_length: 16; clone_size: .; j_call: TRBJ2-5; d_call: .; cdr3_aa: CASSFDGGLYSETQYF; cdr3_nt: TGTGCCAGCAGCTTCGACGGGGGCCTCTATTCAGAGACCCAGTACTTC
v_call: TRBV7-6; cdr3_length: 15; clone_size: .; j_call: TRBJ2-5; d_call: TRBD2; cdr3_aa: CASSLASGVGETQYF; cdr3_nt: TGTGCCAGCAGCTTAGCTAGCGGGGTTGGAGAGACCCAGTACTTC
v_call: TRBV6-6; cdr3_length: 14; clone_size: .; j_call: TRBJ1-2; d_call: TRBD1; cdr3_aa: CASERTGGLYGYTF; cdr3_nt: TGTGCCAGCGAGAGGACAGGGGGCCTCTATGGCTACACCTTC
v_call: TRBV19; cdr3_length: 15; clone_size: .; j_call: TRBJ2-5; d_call: .; cdr3_aa: CASSIVVAYQETQYF; cdr3_nt: TGTGCCAGTAGTATAGTCGTGGCATACCAAGAGACCCAGTACTTC
v_call: TRBV6-5; cdr3_length: 13; clone_size: .; j_call: TRBJ2-3; d_call: .; cdr3_aa: CASSSQGRDTQYF; cdr3_nt: TGTGCCAGCAGTTCACAGGGAAGAGATACGCAGTATTTT
v_call: TRBV7-6; cdr3_length: 17; clone_size: .; j_call: TRBJ1-4; d_call: .; cdr3_aa: CASSYPGRDGTAGELFF; cdr3_nt: TGTGCCAGCAGCTACCCGGGCCGGGACGGAACGGCTGGTGAACTGTTTTTT
v_call: TRBV30; cdr3_length: 16; clone_size: .; j_call: TRBJ2-1; d_call: TRBD2; cdr3_aa: CAWSAARGLVLNEQFF; cdr3_nt: TGTGCCTGGAGTGCGGCTAGGGGACTAGTCTTGAATGAGCAGTTCTTC
v_call: TRBV14; cdr3_length: 15; clone_size: .; j_call: TRBJ2-6; d_call: .; cdr3_aa: CASSYRQAGANVLTF; cdr3_nt: TGTGCCAGCAGCTATCGACAGGCTGGGGCCAACGTCCTGACTTTC
v_call: TRBV2; cdr3_length: 13; clone_size: .; j_call: TRBJ2-2; d_call: TRBD1; cdr3_aa: CASRDRGPGELFF; cdr3_nt: TGTGCCAGCCGGGACAGGGGGCCCGGGGAGCTGTTTTTT
v_call: TRBV18; cdr3_length: 18; clone_size: .; j_call: TRBJ2-1; d_call: TRBD2; cdr3_aa: CASSPTSGGLSSYNEQFF; cdr3_nt: TGTGCCAGCTCACCTACTAGCGGGGGGTTAAGCTCCTACAATGAGCAGTTCTTC
v_call: TRBV3-1/TRBV3-2; cdr3_length: 13; clone_size: .; j_call: TRBJ1-3; d_call: .; cdr3_aa: CASRTPGGNTIYF; cdr3_nt: TGTGCCAGCCGGACACCGGGAGGAAACACCATATATTTT
v_call: TRBV30; cdr3_length: 16; clone_size: .; j_call: TRBJ1-1; d_call: .; cdr3_aa: CAWSVGQSKLDTEAFF; cdr3_nt: TGTGCCTGGAGTGTTGGACAGTCAAAGTTAGACACTGAAGCTTTCTTT
v_call: TRBV4-2; cdr3_length: 13; clone_size: .; j_call: TRBJ1-2; d_call: .; cdr3_aa: CASSQGSGRGYTF; cdr3_nt: TGTGCCAGCAGCCAAGGCTCAGGGCGAGGCTACACCTTC
v_call: TRBV2; cdr3_length: 15; clone_size: .; j_call: TRBJ1-5; d_call: .; cdr3_aa: CASSALGQREEAQHF; cdr3_nt: TGTGCCAGCAGTGCATTAGGACAGAGGGAAGAGGCCCAGCATTTT
v_call: TRBV30; cdr3_length: 12; clone_size: .; j_call: TRBJ1-1; d_call: .; cdr3_aa: CAWSHPGPQAFF; cdr3_nt: TGTGCCTGGAGTCACCCCGGGCCCCAAGCTTTCTTT